Included here is one T cell receptor (beta chain) sequence, with context. These data come from a study of T-cell memory formation after mild COVID-19. MiXCR, applied by TCRdb to the 5' RACE reads, yields one record per CDR3 protein. Of around 150,000 distinct CDR3 sequences detected, 14% appear once; the ten largest clones hold around 14%. V lost 6 bases and J 7 bases, leaving 12 bases between the germline ends. This CDR3 spans 12 amino acids. This clonotype originated in an adult woman who had mild COVID-19 (a few samples of this study predate the infection). Cell type and time point are not known. The chain recombines TRBV12-3 or TRBV12-4 with TRBJ2-5; the D is unclear. What was sequenced was PBMCs or a T cell subset sorted from them (not recorded which). The CDR3 protein is CASSKLFGTQYF. In nucleotides, the CDR3 is TGTGCCAGCAGCAAACTCTTCGGGACCCAGTACTTC.